These T cell receptor beta chains were read from a single sample in a study of cytomegalovirus exposure and HLA in healthy donors. Generated by immunoSEQ multiplex PCR, the TCRdb table keeps only in-frame clones and is missing some. The table has 90,000 to 130,000 clones, 79% seen once. The sequencing sample was made of PBMCs. The receptors come from a woman in her late teens or twenties in good health and CMV-seropositive. Both conserved end residues are part of each CDR3. The D gene is left open where the match is weak. Rows give clone size only sometimes, using once, few, many, or a class for an expanded clone.

>TRBV28|-|TRBJ1-2|TRBD1
CASSSAGTGGNYGYTF
TGTGCCAGCAGTTCTGCCGGGACAGGGGGCAACTATGGCTACACCTTC
>TRBV2|-|TRBJ2-5|-
CASRQSETQYF
TGTGCCAGCAGACAATCGGAGACCCAGTACTTC
>TRBV4-2|few|TRBJ2-1|-
CASSQDPQGWNNEQFF
TGTGCCAGCAGCCAAGATCCTCAGGGTTGGAACAATGAGCAGTTCTTC
>TRBV19|-|TRBJ2-5|TRBD2
CATQSEREGRETQYF
TGTGCCACCCAATCTGAGCGGGAGGGCCGGGAGACCCAGTACTTC
>TRBV5-8|-|TRBJ2-3|TRBD2
CASSLYGLDTDTQYF
TGTGCCAGCAGCTTGTACGGACTAGACACAGATACGCAGTATTTT
>TRBV7-3|-|TRBJ1-4|-
CASSFPPGEKLFF
TGTGCCAGCAGCTTCCCGCCAGGTGAAAAACTGTTTTTT
>TRBV28|few|TRBJ2-3|-
CASSLQSSTDTQYF
TGTGCCAGCAGTTTACAGTCTAGCACAGATACGCAGTATTTT
>TRBV4-1|-|TRBJ2-7|TRBD1
CASSQDRGQSYEQYF
TGCGCCAGCAGCCAAGATCGGGGACAGAGCTACGAGCAGTACTTC
>TRBV28|-|TRBJ2-1|-
CASGRNDHNEQFF
TGTGCCAGCGGGAGAAACGACCACAATGAGCAGTTCTTC
>TRBV2|once|TRBJ2-1|-
CASSESVKDWKFF
TGTGCCAGCAGTGAATCGGTGAAGGACTGGAAGTTCTTC
>TRBV6-6|once|TRBJ1-4|-
CASSYPGGSTNEKLFF
TGTGCCAGCAGTTATCCGGGTGGGTCAACTAATGAAAAACTGTTTTTT
>TRBV5-1|-|TRBJ2-7|-
CASSVSSYEQYF
TGCGCCAGCAGCGTCAGCTCCTACGAGCAGTACTTC
>TRBV10-3|-|TRBJ2-6|-
CAISDFRTLVSGANVLTF
TGTGCCATCAGTGACTTCCGGACACTGGTCTCTGGGGCCAACGTCCTGACTTTC
>TRBV2|-|TRBJ2-1|TRBD1
CASRGDRGSYNEQFF
TGTGCCAGCAGGGGTGACAGGGGGTCCTACAATGAGCAGTTCTTC
>TRBV7-2|-|TRBJ1-5|TRBD1
CASSSRGRDQPQHF
TGTGCCAGCAGCTCCAGGGGGAGAGATCAGCCCCAGCATTTT
>TRBV2|-|TRBJ2-1|-
CASSVLLAANNEQFF
TGTGCCAGCAGTGTATTACTAGCAGCAAACAATGAGCAGTTCTTC
>TRBV7-3|-|TRBJ2-3|-
CASSPTGTDTQYF
TGTGCCAGCAGCCCGACAGGCACAGATACGCAGTATTTT
>TRBV25-1|-|TRBJ1-6|-
CASSEQTGYYSPLHF
TGTGCCAGCAGTGAGCAAACAGGGTACTATTCACCCCTCCACTTT
>TRBV11-2|-|TRBJ2-5|-
CASSFRTQETQYF
TGTGCCAGCAGCTTTAGGACTCAAGAGACCCAGTACTTC
>TRBV5-1|-|TRBJ2-2|TRBD2
CASSFRTSANTGELFF
TGCGCCAGCAGCTTCCGGACTAGCGCGAATACCGGGGAGCTGTTTTTT
>TRBV7-3|-|TRBJ2-3|TRBD2
CASSPRTSGTDTQYF
TGTGCCAGCAGCCCGAGGACTAGCGGCACAGATACGCAGTATTTT
>TRBV27|-|TRBJ1-1|-
CASSPRTGLNTEAFF
TGTGCCAGCAGTCCGAGGACTGGCTTGAACACTGAAGCTTTCTTT
>TRBV6-5|once|TRBJ1-5|-
CASGQSLSPQHF
TGTGCCAGCGGTCAGTCCTTGTCGCCCCAGCATTTT
>TRBV4-2|-|TRBJ2-3|TRBD2
CASSQVWAGGPGTDTQYF
TGTGCCAGCAGCCAAGTTTGGGCGGGAGGGCCGGGCACAGATACGCAGTATTTT
>TRBV9|-|TRBJ2-1|TRBD2
CASTRREGYEQFF
TGTGCCAGCACCCGCAGGGAGGGGTATGAGCAGTTCTTC
>TRBV28|-|TRBJ1-3|TRBD1
CASRGTGDFSGNTIYF
TGTGCCAGCAGAGGGACAGGGGATTTCTCTGGAAACACCATATATTTT
>TRBV2|-|TRBJ1-5|-
CASSFQGDQPQHF
TGTGCCAGCAGTTTCCAGGGTGATCAGCCCCAGCATTTT
>TRBV7-9|-|TRBJ1-2|TRBD1
CASSITGETYGYTF
TGTGCCAGCAGTATTACAGGGGAGACCTATGGCTACACCTTC
>TRBV19|-|TRBJ2-7|TRBD2
CASSPSGFGYEQYF
TGTGCCAGTAGTCCTAGCGGGTTCGGCTACGAGCAGTACTTC
>TRBV30|once|TRBJ2-3|-
CAWTQGTDTQYF
TGTGCCTGGACTCAGGGCACAGATACGCAGTATTTT
>TRBV27|-|TRBJ1-2|TRBD1
CASSLGQGSYTF
TGTGCCAGCAGTTTAGGACAGGGAAGCTACACCTTC
>TRBV11-3|-|TRBJ2-3|-
CASSLDGSTDTQYF
TGTGCCAGCAGCTTAGATGGCAGCACAGATACGCAGTATTTT
>TRBV10-3|-|TRBJ1-1|-
CAISGDRLGTEAFF
TGTGCCATCAGTGGTGACAGGTTGGGCACTGAAGCTTTCTTT
>TRBV6-4|-|TRBJ2-1|-
CASSDSAGSYNEQFF
TGTGCCAGCAGTGACTCAGCGGGCTCCTACAATGAGCAGTTCTTC
>TRBV27|-|TRBJ2-5|TRBD1
CASSSRGLRETQYF
TGTGCCAGCAGTTCGAGGGGGCTGCGAGAGACCCAGTACTTC
>TRBV4-1|-|TRBJ2-7|TRBD1
CASSQAVTGGSYEQYF
TGCGCCAGCAGCCAGGCGGTAACAGGGGGGTCCTACGAGCAGTACTTC
>TRBV18|few|TRBJ2-1|TRBD2
CASSSYPSGRPYNEQFF
TGTGCCAGCTCTTCCTATCCTAGCGGGAGGCCCTACAATGAGCAGTTCTTC
>TRBV2|-|TRBJ2-7|TRBD2
CASLPRGTSVGEQYF
TGTGCCAGCCTACCCCGTGGGACTAGCGTCGGCGAGCAGTACTTC
>TRBV25-1|-|TRBJ2-7|TRBD2
CASSTSGSSYEQYF
TGTGCCAGCAGTACTAGCGGGAGCTCCTACGAGCAGTACTTC
>TRBV4-1|-|TRBJ1-5|TRBD1
CASSQRDSSNQPQHF
TGCGCCAGCAGCCAGCGGGACAGTAGCAATCAGCCCCAGCATTTT
>TRBV13|once|TRBJ2-1|-
CASSFHRVGSGGSSYNEQFF
TGTGCCAGCAGCTTCCACAGGGTTGGTTCGGGGGGAAGCTCCTACAATGAGCAGTTCTTC
>TRBV11-2|-|TRBJ2-1|-
CASSLVRGRGEQFF
TGTGCCAGCAGCTTAGTGCGGGGGCGGGGAGAGCAGTTCTTC
>TRBV2|-|TRBJ2-7|-
CASSEGRGRNEQYF
TGTGCCAGCAGTGAAGGTCGGGGGAGGAACGAGCAGTACTTC
>TRBV2|few|TRBJ1-2|TRBD1
CATYGTGPNYGYTF
TGTGCCACCTACGGGACAGGGCCTAACTATGGCTACACCTTC
>TRBV6-1|-|TRBJ2-3|-
CASSEFGVQDTQYF
TGTGCCAGCAGTGAATTCGGGGTCCAAGATACGCAGTATTTT
>TRBV6-5|-|TRBJ2-1|-
CASSPGIFNEQFF
TGTGCCAGCAGTCCCGGGATATTCAATGAGCAGTTCTTC
>TRBV11-2|few|TRBJ2-2|TRBD1
CASSFSPGQDRELFF
TGTGCCAGCAGCTTTTCCCCGGGACAGGACAGGGAGCTGTTTTTT
>TRBV10-2|once|TRBJ2-7|TRBD2
CASRGLAGSYEQYF
TGCGCCAGCAGAGGACTAGCGGGATCCTACGAGCAGTACTTC
>TRBV19|-|TRBJ1-3|-
CASRPLNSGNTIYF
TGTGCCAGTAGGCCACTGAACTCTGGAAACACCATATATTTT